This T cell receptor beta chain was identified in a study of identical twins (dated by TCRdb to the mid-2010s). At the level of the whole study: The study deep-sequenced TCR alpha and beta repertoires from monozygotic twins, unrelated adults of various ages and cord blood to test whether fetal clonotypes persist. Replicate twin experiments were performed at different times using different library preparation protocols to rule out contamination.

Every donor was a healthy Caucasian. The twin cohort comprised three pairs of female monozygotic twins, all aged roughly 18 to 30 years. RNA for TCR libraries was isolated from peripheral blood mononuclear cells. Points on this clonotype: Its binding antigen is unknown. No much larger clone exists at a distance of one base, and base qualities are not known.

The library was made by 5' RACE. Data came from an Illumina HiSeq 2000. A universal primer binding site was introduced by template switching, and a unique molecular identifier was present in the final cDNA, enabling accurate counting of TCR cDNA molecules. Specific primers in the conserved constant-segment region were used to synthesize first-strand cDNA for the TCR alpha and beta chains. To control for contamination, every cDNA library carried two barcodes: a SMART-Mk sample barcode plus Illumina barcodes. TruSeq adapter sequences along with Illumina sample barcodes were introduced in two successive PCR steps. Sequencing of the TCR alpha and beta cDNA libraries was done on the Illumina HiSeq platform using custom primers. The authors processed their data as follows. MiGEC was used to process raw reads and extract unique molecular identifiers, and MiXCR was used to find CDR3 positions. Recombination models were inferred per individual with the repgenHMM and IGoR tools using an EM algorithm. The tcR package in R was used for shared clonotype analysis, with sharing normalized by the product of cloneset sizes. To study raw recombination without the effects of thymic and clonal selection, out-of-frame nonproductive sequences were analyzed. TCRdb reworked the public reads: Q25 trimming with fastp, MiXCR clone assembly, productive beta chains retained. Merged by CDR3 protein, the rows form single entries marked with the most common genes and DNA. The V and J calls were not made by the authors but by TCRdb's processing. The sample records some 790,000 distinct CDR3 sequences, 18% of which are singletons. The ten biggest clones cover approximately 14% of the sample.

What the research found in general, with its limitations: Abundant cord blood beta clonotypes had fewer insertions, young adult naive repertoires showed a similar but weaker trend, and memory repertoires showed no such trend. A weaker excess of twin sharing was found in beta out-of-frame sequences because the signal-to-noise ratio was lowered by fewer shared sequences. Zero-insertion analyses could be partly confounded by invariant T cells such as MAIT and iNKT, although diverse VJ usage argued against such confounding for most clonotypes. Because the same donors could not be followed over many years, the conclusions depended on cross-sectional statistical analysis. Out-of-frame TCR alpha sharing in monozygotic twins was systematically underestimated by recombination models, whereas sharing between unrelated individuals was in agreement with the recombination models. Compared with coincidental sharing between unrelated individuals, out-of-frame TCR alpha sequences shared between twins had an excess of sequences with low generation probability.

CDR1 and CDR2, looked up from the germline V gene (reference sequence), are SEHNR and FQNEAQ. Spanning cysteine to phenylalanine, the CDR3 consists of 15 amino acids. Just the 45-base CDR3 DNA is kept, in frame starting at base 1. The trim is 4 bases for V and 8 bases for J, with a gap of 19 bases between the germline ends. This same sample was also taken into another study, of T cells expressing NK-cell markers. As that second study puts it: TCR beta-chain repertoires were profiled in sorted CD3+CD56+NKG2C+, CD3+CD56+NKG2C- and CD3+CD56-NKG2C+ T-cell subsets from roughly eight donors. Among the eight sequenced donors, seven were HCMV-seropositive and one was HCMV-seronegative. In several experiments an anti-gammadeltaTCR antibody was added to restrict sorting to alphabetaTCR-expressing T cells. In five to seven donors, the dominant CD3+CD56+NKG2C+ clonotypes were among the top 10 CD8+ clonotypes and accounted for roughly 1.0-7.0% of CD8+ T cells. Those dominant clonotypes were again the most abundant among CD3+CD56-NKG2C+ cells in a few donors, at about 28.3-65%. It remained unclear whether the expanded NKG2C-expressing T cell clones were specific for HCMV antigens. All eight donors whose samples were sequenced were randomly selected healthy volunteers, three of them men and five women. HCMV-specific IgG was detected in serum with a commercial ELISA kit to determine HCMV serostatus. For about 6 donors, unsorted PBMC were also used to sequence bulk peripheral blood T-cell repertoires. MIGEC handled demultiplexing of the reads and grouping by UMI, while MiTCR was used to assemble and quantify clonotypes. To exclude erroneous sequences, only TCR cDNA sequences supported by at least two reads were retained. The tcR package was used for downstream repertoire analysis, and clonotypes were matched between fractions using CDR3 nucleotide sequence together with V segment. VDJmatch was used to annotate antigen specificity against VDJdb, with one amino acid substitution allowed in CDR3.

The receptor was isolated from a woman between 18 and 30 years old in good health. Material for sequencing was PBMCs. The rearranged segments are TRBV7-9 and TRBJ2-3; TRBD2 is perhaps the D gene, given 6 matching bases. The nucleotides read TGTGCCAGCAGCTCCCGGGACTTAGCGCTCGGTACGCAGTATTTT. The encoded protein is CASSSRDLALGTQYF.